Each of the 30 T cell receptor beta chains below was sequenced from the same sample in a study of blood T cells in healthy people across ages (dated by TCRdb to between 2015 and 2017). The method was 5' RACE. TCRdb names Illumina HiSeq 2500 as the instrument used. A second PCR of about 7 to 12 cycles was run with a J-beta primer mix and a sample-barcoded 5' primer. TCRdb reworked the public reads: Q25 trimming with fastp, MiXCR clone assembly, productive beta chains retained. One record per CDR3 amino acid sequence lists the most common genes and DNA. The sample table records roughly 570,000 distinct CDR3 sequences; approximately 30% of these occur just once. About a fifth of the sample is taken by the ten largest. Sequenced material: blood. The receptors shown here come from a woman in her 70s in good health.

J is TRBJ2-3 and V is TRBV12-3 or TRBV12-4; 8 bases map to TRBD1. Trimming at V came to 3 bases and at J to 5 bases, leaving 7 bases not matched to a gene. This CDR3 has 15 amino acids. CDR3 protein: CASSFAGGYVDTQYF. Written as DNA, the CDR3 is TGTGCCAGCAGTTTTGCAGGGGGCTATGTAGATACGCAGTATTTT.

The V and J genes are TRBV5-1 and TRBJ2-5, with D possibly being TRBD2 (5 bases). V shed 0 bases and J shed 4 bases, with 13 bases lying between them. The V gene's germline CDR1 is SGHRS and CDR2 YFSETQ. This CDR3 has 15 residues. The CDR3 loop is CASSLGRTSGETQYF. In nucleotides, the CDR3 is TGCGCCAGCAGCTTGGGACGGACTTCTGGAGAGACCCAGTACTTC. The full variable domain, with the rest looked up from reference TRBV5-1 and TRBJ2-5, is KAGVTQTPRYLIKTRGQQVTLSCSPISGHRSVSWYQQTPGQGLQFLFEYFSETQRNKGNFPGRFSGRQFSNSRSEMNVSTLELGDSALYLCASSLGRTSGETQYFGPGTRLLVL.

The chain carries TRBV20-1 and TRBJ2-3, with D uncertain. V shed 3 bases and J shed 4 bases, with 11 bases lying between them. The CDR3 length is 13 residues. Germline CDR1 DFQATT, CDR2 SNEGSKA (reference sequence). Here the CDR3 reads CSASSPYPDTQYF. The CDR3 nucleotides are TGCAGTGCTAGCAGCCCTTACCCAGATACGCAGTATTTT.

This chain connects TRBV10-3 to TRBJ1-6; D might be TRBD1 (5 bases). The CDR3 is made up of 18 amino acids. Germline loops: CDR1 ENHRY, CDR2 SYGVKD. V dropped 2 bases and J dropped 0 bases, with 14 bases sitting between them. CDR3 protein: CAISERQFLSSYNSPLHF. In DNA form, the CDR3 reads TGTGCCATCAGTGAGAGACAGTTCTTGAGCTCCTATAATTCACCCCTCCACTTT.

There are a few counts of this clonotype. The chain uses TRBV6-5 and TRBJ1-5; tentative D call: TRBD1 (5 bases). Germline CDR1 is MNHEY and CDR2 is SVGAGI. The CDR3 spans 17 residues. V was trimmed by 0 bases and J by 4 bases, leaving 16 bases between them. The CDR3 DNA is TGTGCCAGCAGTTACTCGATTTATACAGGTGAAAATCAGCCCCAGCATTTT. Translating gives CASSYSIYTGENQPQHF.

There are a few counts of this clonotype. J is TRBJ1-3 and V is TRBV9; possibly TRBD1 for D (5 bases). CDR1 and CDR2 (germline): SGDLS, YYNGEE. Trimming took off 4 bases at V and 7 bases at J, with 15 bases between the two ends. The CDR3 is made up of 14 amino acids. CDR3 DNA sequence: TGTGCCAGCAGCTTTGGGCGGGGGAAGAACACCATATATTTT. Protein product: CASSFGRGKNTIYF.

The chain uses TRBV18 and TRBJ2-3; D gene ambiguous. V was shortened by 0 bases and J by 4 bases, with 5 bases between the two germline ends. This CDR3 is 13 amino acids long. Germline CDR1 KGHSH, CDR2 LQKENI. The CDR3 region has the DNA TGTGCCAGCTCACCACCGGTTTCAGATACGCAGTATTTT. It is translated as CASSPPVSDTQYF.

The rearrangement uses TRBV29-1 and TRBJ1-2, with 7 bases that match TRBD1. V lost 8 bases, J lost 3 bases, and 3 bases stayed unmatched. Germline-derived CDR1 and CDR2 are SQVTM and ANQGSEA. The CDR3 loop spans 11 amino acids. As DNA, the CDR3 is TGCAGCCCTGGACAGGACTATGGCTACACCTTC. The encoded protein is CSPGQDYGYTF.

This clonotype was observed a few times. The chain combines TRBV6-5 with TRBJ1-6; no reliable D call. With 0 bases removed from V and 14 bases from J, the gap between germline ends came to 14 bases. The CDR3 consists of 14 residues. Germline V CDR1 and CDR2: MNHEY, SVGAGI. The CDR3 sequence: CASSYSVREGALHF. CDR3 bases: TGTGCCAGCAGTTACTCGGTCAGAGAGGGAGCCCTCCACTTT.

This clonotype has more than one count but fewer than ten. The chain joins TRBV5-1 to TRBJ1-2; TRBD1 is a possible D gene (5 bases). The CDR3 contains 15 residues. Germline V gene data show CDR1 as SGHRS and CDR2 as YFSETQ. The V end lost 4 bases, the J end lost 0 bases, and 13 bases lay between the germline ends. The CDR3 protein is CASSVGHVANYGYTF. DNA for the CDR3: TGCGCCAGCAGCGTTGGACACGTAGCTAACTATGGCTACACCTTC.

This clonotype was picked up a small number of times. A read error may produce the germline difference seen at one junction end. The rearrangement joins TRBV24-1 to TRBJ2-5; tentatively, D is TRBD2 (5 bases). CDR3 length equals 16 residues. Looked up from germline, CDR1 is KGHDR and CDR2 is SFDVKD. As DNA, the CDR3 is TGTGCCATCAGTGATTCCGTCTCGGGATACCAAGAGACCCAGTACTTC. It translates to CAISDSVSGYQETQYF.

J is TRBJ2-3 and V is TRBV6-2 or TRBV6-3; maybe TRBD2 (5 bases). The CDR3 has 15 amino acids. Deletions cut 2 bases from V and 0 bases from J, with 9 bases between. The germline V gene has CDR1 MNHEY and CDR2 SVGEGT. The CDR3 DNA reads TGTGCCAGCAGTTACGGTGGCGGGAGCACAGATACGCAGTATTTT. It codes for CASSYGGGSTDTQYF.

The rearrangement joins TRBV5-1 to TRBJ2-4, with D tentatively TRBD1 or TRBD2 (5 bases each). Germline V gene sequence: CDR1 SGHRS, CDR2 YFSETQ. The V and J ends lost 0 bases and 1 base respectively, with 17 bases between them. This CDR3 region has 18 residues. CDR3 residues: CASSLGDSSGTAKNIQYF. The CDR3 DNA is TGCGCCAGCAGCTTGGGTGACAGTTCAGGGACGGCCAAAAACATTCAGTACTTC.

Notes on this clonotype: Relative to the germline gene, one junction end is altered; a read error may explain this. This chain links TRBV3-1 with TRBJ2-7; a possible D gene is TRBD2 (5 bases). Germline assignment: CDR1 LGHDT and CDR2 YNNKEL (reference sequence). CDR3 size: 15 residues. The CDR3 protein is CASTQGRGASYEQYF. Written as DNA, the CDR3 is TGTGCCAGCACCCAAGGCCGGGGTGCATCCTACGAGCAGTACTTC.

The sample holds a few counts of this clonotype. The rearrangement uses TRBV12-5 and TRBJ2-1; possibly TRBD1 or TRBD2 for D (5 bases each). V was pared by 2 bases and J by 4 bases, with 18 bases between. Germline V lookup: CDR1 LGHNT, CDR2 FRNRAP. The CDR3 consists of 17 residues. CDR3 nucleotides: TGTGCTAGTGGTTTGCCGCTACACCGGGACCGATACAATGAGCAGTTCTTC. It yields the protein CASGLPLHRDRYNEQFF.

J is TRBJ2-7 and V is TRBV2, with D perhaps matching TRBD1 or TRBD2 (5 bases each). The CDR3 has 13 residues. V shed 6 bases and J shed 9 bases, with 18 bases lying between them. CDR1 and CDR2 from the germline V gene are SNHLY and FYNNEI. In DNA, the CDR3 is TGTGCCAGCAGAGAGGGACCTAACTTGGGGCAGTACTTC. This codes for CASREGPNLGQYF.

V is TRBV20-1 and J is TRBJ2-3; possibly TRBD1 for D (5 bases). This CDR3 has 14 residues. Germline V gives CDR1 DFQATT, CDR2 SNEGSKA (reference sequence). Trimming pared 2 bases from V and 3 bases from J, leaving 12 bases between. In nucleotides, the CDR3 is TGCAGTGCTAGAACGCAGGGTGTGACAGATACGCAGTATTTT. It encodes CSARTQGVTDTQYF.

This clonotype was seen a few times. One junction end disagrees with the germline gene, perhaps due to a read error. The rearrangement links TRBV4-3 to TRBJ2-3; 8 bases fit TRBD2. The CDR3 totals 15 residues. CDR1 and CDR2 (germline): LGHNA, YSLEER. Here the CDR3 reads CASGQSGGPADTQYF. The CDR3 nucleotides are TGCGCCAGCGGCCAAAGCGGGGGCCCAGCAGATACGCAGTATTTT.

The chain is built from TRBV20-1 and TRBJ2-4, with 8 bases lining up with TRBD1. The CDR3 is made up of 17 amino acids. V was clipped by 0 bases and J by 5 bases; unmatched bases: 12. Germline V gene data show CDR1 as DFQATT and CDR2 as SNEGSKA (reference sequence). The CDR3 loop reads CSARDPSQGAAENIQYF. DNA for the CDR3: TGCAGTGCTAGAGATCCGAGTCAGGGGGCCGCTGAAAACATTCAGTACTTC.

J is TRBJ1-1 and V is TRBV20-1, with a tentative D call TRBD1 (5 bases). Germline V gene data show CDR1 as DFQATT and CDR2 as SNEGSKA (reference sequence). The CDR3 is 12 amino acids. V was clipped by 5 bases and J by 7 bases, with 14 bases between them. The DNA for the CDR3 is TGCAGTGCTTTGACAGTGTGGGGTGAAGCTTTCTTT. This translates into CSALTVWGEAFF.

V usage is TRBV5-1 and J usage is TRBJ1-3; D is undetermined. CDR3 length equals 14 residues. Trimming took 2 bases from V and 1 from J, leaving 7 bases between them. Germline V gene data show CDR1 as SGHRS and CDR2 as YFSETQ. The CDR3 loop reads CASSFSDSGNTIYF. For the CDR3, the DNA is TGCGCCAGCAGCTTTTCGGATTCTGGAAACACCATATATTTT.

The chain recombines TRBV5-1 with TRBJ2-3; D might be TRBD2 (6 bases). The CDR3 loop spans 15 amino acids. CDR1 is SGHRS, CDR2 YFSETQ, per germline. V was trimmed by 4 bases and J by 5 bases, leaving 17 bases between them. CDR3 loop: CASSAEGGYLDTQYF. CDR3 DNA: TGCGCCAGCAGCGCAGAAGGAGGGTATTTAGATACGCAGTATTTT.

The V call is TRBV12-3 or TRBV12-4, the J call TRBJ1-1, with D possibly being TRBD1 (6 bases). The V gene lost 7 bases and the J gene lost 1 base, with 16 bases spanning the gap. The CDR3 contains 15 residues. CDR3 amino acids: CASNPGGGKNTEAFF. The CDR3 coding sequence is TGTGCCAGCAACCCAGGAGGGGGTAAGAACACTGAAGCTTTCTTT.

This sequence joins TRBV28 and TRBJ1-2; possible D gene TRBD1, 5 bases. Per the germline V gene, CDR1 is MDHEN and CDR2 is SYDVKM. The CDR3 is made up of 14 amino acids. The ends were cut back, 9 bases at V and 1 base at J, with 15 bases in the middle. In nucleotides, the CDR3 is TGTGCCAGTGGGGCCCTGGTGGGTAACTATGGCTACACCTTC. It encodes CASGALVGNYGYTF.

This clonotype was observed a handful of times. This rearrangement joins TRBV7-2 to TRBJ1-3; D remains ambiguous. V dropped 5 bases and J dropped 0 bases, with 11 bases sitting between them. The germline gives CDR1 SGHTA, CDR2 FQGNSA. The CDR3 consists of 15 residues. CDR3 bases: TGTGCCAGCAGCCTGGACGGGAACTCTGGAAACACCATATATTTT. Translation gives CASSLDGNSGNTIYF.

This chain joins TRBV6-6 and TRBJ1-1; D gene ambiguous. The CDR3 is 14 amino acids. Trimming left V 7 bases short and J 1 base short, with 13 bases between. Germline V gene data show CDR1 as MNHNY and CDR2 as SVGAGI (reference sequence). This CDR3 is CASTTGSTNTEAFF. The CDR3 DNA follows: TGTGCCAGCACAACGGGATCTACGAACACTGAAGCTTTCTTT.

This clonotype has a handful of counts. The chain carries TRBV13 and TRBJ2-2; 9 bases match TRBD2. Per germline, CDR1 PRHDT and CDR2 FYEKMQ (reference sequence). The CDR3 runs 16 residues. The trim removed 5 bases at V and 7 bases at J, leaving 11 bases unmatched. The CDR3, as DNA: TGTGCCAGCAGCCCCGCGGGGGGGCGTCGTGACGGGGAGCTGTTTTTT. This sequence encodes CASSPAGGRRDGELFF.

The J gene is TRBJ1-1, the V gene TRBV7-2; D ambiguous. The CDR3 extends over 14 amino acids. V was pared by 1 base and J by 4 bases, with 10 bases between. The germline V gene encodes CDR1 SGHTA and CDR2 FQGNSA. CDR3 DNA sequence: TGTGCCAGCAGCTTAGTACGATCTACCACTGAAGCTTTCTTT. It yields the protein CASSLVRSTTEAFF.

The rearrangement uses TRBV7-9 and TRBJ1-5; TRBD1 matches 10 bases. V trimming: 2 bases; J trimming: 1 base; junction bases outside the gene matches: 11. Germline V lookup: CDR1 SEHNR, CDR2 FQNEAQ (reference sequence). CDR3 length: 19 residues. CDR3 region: CASSLNEDRGTRSNQPQHF. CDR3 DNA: TGTGCCAGCAGCTTAAACGAGGACAGGGGGACTAGAAGCAATCAGCCCCAGCATTTT.

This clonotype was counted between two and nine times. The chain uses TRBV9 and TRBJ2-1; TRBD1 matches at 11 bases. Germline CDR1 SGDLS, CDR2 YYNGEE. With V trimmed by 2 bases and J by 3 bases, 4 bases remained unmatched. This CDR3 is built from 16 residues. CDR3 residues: CASSVAGTGGYNEQFF. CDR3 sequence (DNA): TGTGCCAGCAGCGTTGCGGGGACAGGGGGCTACAATGAGCAGTTCTTC. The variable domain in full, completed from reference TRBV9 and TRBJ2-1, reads DSGVTQTPKHLITATGQRVTLRCSPRSGDLSVYWYQQSLDQGLQFLIQYYNGEERAKGNILERFSAQQFPDLHSELNLSSLELGDSALYFCASSVAGTGGYNEQFFGPGTRLTVL.